This TCR beta chain was recorded in a study of blood T cell repertoires in COVID-19. Turning to the study itself: The study drew acute and convalescent COVID-19 samples from the United States, Italy and Spain. PBMCs, B-cell-depleted T cells, or T cells provided the cDNA or gDNA that made up the material.

Germline V CDR1 and CDR2: DFQATT, SNEGSKA (reference sequence). Trimming stripped 3 bases from V and 1 base from J, with 9 bases between. The CDR3 covers 13 residues. Assay: immunoSEQ multiplex PCR; the TCRdb copy retains only in-frame clones and omits some. Among fewer than 250,000 clones listed, about four fifths were seen once. The V and J genes are TRBV20-1 and TRBJ1-1, with D uncertain. The clonotype originates from a man between 50 and 59 years old with acute or convalescent COVID-19. The sample was peripheral blood. The CDR3 region is CSASKQSNTEAFF. CDR3 DNA: TGCAGTGCTAGTAAACAGTCGAACACTGAAGCTTTCTTT.